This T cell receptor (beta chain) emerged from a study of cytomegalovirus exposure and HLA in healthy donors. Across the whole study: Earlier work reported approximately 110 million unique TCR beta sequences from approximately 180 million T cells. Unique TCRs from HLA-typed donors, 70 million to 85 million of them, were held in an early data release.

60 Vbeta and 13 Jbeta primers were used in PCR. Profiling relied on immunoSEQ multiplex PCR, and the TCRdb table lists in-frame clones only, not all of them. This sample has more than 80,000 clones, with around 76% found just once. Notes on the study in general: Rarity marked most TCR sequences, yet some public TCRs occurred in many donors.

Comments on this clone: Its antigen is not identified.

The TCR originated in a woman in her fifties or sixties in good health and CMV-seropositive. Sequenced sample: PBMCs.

In DNA form, the CDR3 reads TGTGCCAGCAGTTCCCCCAGGACCTACGAGCAGTACTTC. This sequence encodes CASSSPRTYEQYF. This chain links TRBV6-1 with TRBJ2-7; no clear D gene. Between the trimmed V and J ends, which lost 5 bases and 2 bases, there was a span of 10 bases. The germline V gene encodes CDR1 MNHNS and CDR2 SASEGT. The CDR3 consists of 13 residues.